This is a list of T cell receptor beta chains from one sample in a study of T cell changes during pregnancy in multiple sclerosis. Only in-frame clones appear in the TCRdb table, and some are missing; sequencing was by immunoSEQ multiplex PCR. The profile covers 30,000 to 45,000 clones, with 92% appearing a single time and about an eighth taken by the ten largest. The source material was CD8+ T cells from peripheral blood mononuclear cells, sampled in the first trimester of pregnancy. These receptors were taken from a female donor with multiple sclerosis, enrolled in a pregnancy study. Each CDR3 is given with its conserved first and last residue. Each record gives: clone size, V gene, J gene, D gene, CDR3 protein, CDR3 DNA. D genes are given only for firm matches. Some rows mark clone size as missing; the rest say once, few, many or name a class of expanded clone.

clone_size: once
v_call: TRBV5-1
j_call: TRBJ2-7
d_call: .
cdr3_aa: CASSLATSYEQYF
cdr3_nt: TGCGCCAGCAGCTTGGCTACGTCCTACGAGCAGTACTTC

clone_size: .
v_call: TRBV11-2
j_call: TRBJ1-5
d_call: .
cdr3_aa: CASSPWTGQPQHF
cdr3_nt: TGTGCCAGCAGCCCCTGGACGGGACAGCCCCAGCATTTT

clone_size: .
v_call: TRBV5-1
j_call: TRBJ2-7
d_call: .
cdr3_aa: CASSLAASYEQYF
cdr3_nt: TGCGCCAGCAGCTTGGCCGCCAGCTACGAGCAGTACTTC

clone_size: .
v_call: TRBV15
j_call: TRBJ2-1
d_call: .
cdr3_aa: CATSSHSWNEQFF
cdr3_nt: TGTGCCACCAGCAGTCACAGTTGGAATGAGCAGTTCTTC

clone_size: once
v_call: TRBV15
j_call: TRBJ1-1
d_call: .
cdr3_aa: CATSSETGNTEAFF
cdr3_nt: TGTGCCACCAGCAGCGAAACGGGGAACACTGAAGCTTTCTTT

clone_size: .
v_call: TRBV10-1
j_call: TRBJ2-1
d_call: TRBD2
cdr3_aa: CASSALQLAGAHNEQFF
cdr3_nt: TGCGCCAGCAGCGCCTTGCAGTTAGCGGGGGCCCATAATGAGCAGTTCTTC

clone_size: once
v_call: TRBV4-1
j_call: TRBJ1-1
d_call: .
cdr3_aa: CASSQAPLGRGALVLNTEAFF
cdr3_nt: TGCGCCAGCAGCCAAGCCCCACTGGGTCGGGGGGCTCTCGTATTGAACACTGAAGCTTTCTTT

clone_size: once
v_call: TRBV4-1
j_call: TRBJ1-4
d_call: .
cdr3_aa: CASSQGTAPATNEKLFF
cdr3_nt: TGCGCCAGCAGCCAAGGGACAGCGCCTGCAACTAATGAAAAACTGTTTTTT

clone_size: .
v_call: TRBV10-3
j_call: TRBJ1-1
d_call: TRBD1
cdr3_aa: CAISKGAGNTEAFF
cdr3_nt: TGTGCCATCAGTAAGGGGGCGGGGAACACTGAAGCTTTCTTT

clone_size: .
v_call: TRBV5-1
j_call: TRBJ2-4
d_call: TRBD2
cdr3_aa: CASSLGGGPRQNIQYF
cdr3_nt: TGCGCCAGCAGCTTGGGCGGGGGGCCCCGCCAAAACATTCAGTACTTC

clone_size: .
v_call: TRBV6-4
j_call: TRBJ2-5
d_call: .
cdr3_aa: CASSDLASQETQYF
cdr3_nt: TGTGCCAGCAGTGACTTGGCCTCTCAAGAGACCCAGTACTTC

clone_size: once
v_call: TRBV15
j_call: TRBJ2-7
d_call: .
cdr3_aa: CAVQTPPYEQYF
cdr3_nt: TGTGCCGTACAGACGCCGCCTTACGAGCAGTACTTC

clone_size: few
v_call: TRBV7-9
j_call: TRBJ1-6
d_call: .
cdr3_aa: CASSLGAQGHSPLHF
cdr3_nt: TGTGCCAGCAGCCTGGGGGCACAGGGTCACTCACCCCTCCACTTT

clone_size: .
v_call: TRBV5-4
j_call: TRBJ1-1
d_call: TRBD1
cdr3_aa: CASTPAYGQGAATEAFF
cdr3_nt: TGTGCCAGCACCCCCGCGTACGGCCAGGGGGCCGCCACTGAAGCTTTCTTT

clone_size: .
v_call: TRBV19
j_call: TRBJ1-5
d_call: .
cdr3_aa: CASSSGSGQRHF
cdr3_nt: TGTGCCAGTAGTTCGGGGAGCGGACAGAGGCATTTT

clone_size: .
v_call: TRBV7-9
j_call: TRBJ1-4
d_call: TRBD1
cdr3_aa: CASSPTTGLREKLFF
cdr3_nt: TGTGCCAGCAGCCCCACGACAGGGTTACGGGAAAAACTGTTTTTT

clone_size: once
v_call: TRBV14
j_call: TRBJ1-1
d_call: .
cdr3_aa: CASSQARSYTEAFF
cdr3_nt: TGTGCCAGCAGCCAAGCACGGTCCTACACTGAAGCTTTCTTT

clone_size: .
v_call: TRBV27
j_call: TRBJ2-7
d_call: .
cdr3_aa: CASSLGVQDVYEQYF
cdr3_nt: TGTGCCAGCAGTTTGGGAGTCCAAGACGTTTACGAGCAGTACTTC

clone_size: .
v_call: TRBV25-1
j_call: TRBJ2-1
d_call: TRBD1
cdr3_aa: CASIGGLNEQFF
cdr3_nt: TGTGCCAGCATAGGGGGCCTCAATGAGCAGTTCTTC

clone_size: .
v_call: TRBV10-2
j_call: TRBJ2-1
d_call: TRBD2
cdr3_aa: CASSEGGSSSWSYNEQFF
cdr3_nt: TGCGCCAGCAGTGAGGGCGGGAGCTCGAGTTGGTCCTACAATGAGCAGTTCTTC

clone_size: .
v_call: TRBV4-1
j_call: TRBJ1-1
d_call: .
cdr3_aa: CASSLRQGSTEAFF
cdr3_nt: TGCGCCAGCAGCCTCCGCCAGGGGAGCACTGAAGCTTTCTTT

clone_size: .
v_call: TRBV30
j_call: TRBJ2-7
d_call: TRBD1
cdr3_aa: CAWSGQGLLPYEQYF
cdr3_nt: TGTGCCTGGAGCGGACAGGGTCTTTTACCTTACGAGCAGTACTTC

clone_size: .
v_call: TRBV2
j_call: TRBJ1-4
d_call: TRBD1
cdr3_aa: CASRDRGNEKLFF
cdr3_nt: TGTGCCAGCAGGGACAGGGGGAATGAAAAACTGTTTTTT

clone_size: .
v_call: TRBV6-7
j_call: TRBJ1-4
d_call: TRBD1
cdr3_aa: CAATPTDREVRSATNEKLFF
cdr3_nt: TGTGCCGCTACACCGACGGACAGGGAAGTTCGTTCTGCAACTAATGAAAAACTGTTTTTT

clone_size: .
v_call: TRBV7-3
j_call: TRBJ2-2
d_call: .
cdr3_aa: CASSFAGQGELFF
cdr3_nt: TGCGCCAGCAGCTTTGCAGGGCAAGGGGAGCTGTTTTTT

clone_size: .
v_call: TRBV7-3
j_call: TRBJ2-3
d_call: TRBD2
cdr3_aa: CASSQTSGGHPGTDTQYF
cdr3_nt: TGTGCCAGCAGCCAGACTAGCGGGGGTCACCCCGGCACAGATACGCAGTATTTT

clone_size: .
v_call: TRBV19
j_call: TRBJ2-2
d_call: .
cdr3_aa: CASSRGQGWDTGELFF
cdr3_nt: TGTGCCAGTAGCCGTGGGCAGGGCTGGGACACCGGGGAGCTGTTTTTT

clone_size: .
v_call: TRBV23-1
j_call: TRBJ2-7
d_call: .
cdr3_aa: CASSRAATGYYEQYF
cdr3_nt: TGCGCCAGCAGTCGAGCGGCGACAGGATACTACGAGCAGTACTTC

clone_size: .
v_call: TRBV19
j_call: TRBJ1-6
d_call: .
cdr3_aa: CASSIGQGSPLHF
cdr3_nt: TGTGCCAGTAGTATAGGCCAGGGTTCACCCCTCCACTTT

clone_size: .
v_call: TRBV6-1
j_call: TRBJ2-7
d_call: TRBD2
cdr3_aa: CASSSGGREQYF
cdr3_nt: TGTGCCAGCAGCTCGGGGGGTCGCGAGCAGTACTTC

clone_size: .
v_call: TRBV16
j_call: TRBJ1-2
d_call: .
cdr3_aa: CASSQFFGILWGYGYTF
cdr3_nt: TGTGCCAGCAGCCAATTTTTCGGGATCCTATGGGGCTATGGCTACACCTTC

clone_size: .
v_call: TRBV28
j_call: TRBJ2-7
d_call: TRBD1
cdr3_aa: CASSSGQGAFDSYEQYF
cdr3_nt: TGTGCCAGCAGTTCGGGACAGGGGGCATTCGATTCCTACGAGCAGTACTTC

clone_size: .
v_call: TRBV11-2
j_call: TRBJ2-3
d_call: TRBD2
cdr3_aa: CASSPGLGADTQYF
cdr3_nt: TGTGCCAGCAGCCCTGGACTAGGGGCAGATACGCAGTATTTT

clone_size: .
v_call: TRBV7-2
j_call: TRBJ2-5
d_call: .
cdr3_aa: CASSLDPAGMAQETQYF
cdr3_nt: TGTGCCAGCAGCTTAGATCCGGCAGGAATGGCCCAAGAGACCCAGTACTTC

clone_size: .
v_call: TRBV9
j_call: TRBJ1-1
d_call: TRBD1
cdr3_aa: CASSVSGGTEAFF
cdr3_nt: TGTGCCAGCAGCGTCTCAGGGGGGACTGAAGCTTTCTTT

clone_size: .
v_call: TRBV6-5
j_call: TRBJ1-1
d_call: TRBD1
cdr3_aa: CASSYWWGQGATEAFF
cdr3_nt: TGTGCCAGCAGTTACTGGTGGGGACAGGGGGCGACTGAAGCTTTCTTT

clone_size: once
v_call: TRBV9
j_call: TRBJ2-1
d_call: .
cdr3_aa: CASGEGVGDINEQFF
cdr3_nt: TGTGCCAGCGGGGAGGGGGTCGGGGACATCAATGAGCAGTTCTTC

clone_size: once
v_call: TRBV30
j_call: TRBJ1-5
d_call: .
cdr3_aa: CAWSITGRGQPQHF
cdr3_nt: TGTGCCTGGAGTATAACAGGGAGAGGTCAGCCCCAGCATTTT

clone_size: .
v_call: TRBV11-3
j_call: TRBJ1-1
d_call: TRBD1
cdr3_aa: CASSSATGDTEAFF
cdr3_nt: TGTGCCAGCAGCTCCGCGACAGGGGACACTGAAGCTTTCTTT

clone_size: .
v_call: TRBV5-6
j_call: TRBJ2-2
d_call: .
cdr3_aa: CASSIQGPRELFF
cdr3_nt: TGTGCCAGCAGCATACAGGGACCCCGGGAGCTGTTTTTT

clone_size: .
v_call: TRBV11-2
j_call: TRBJ2-3
d_call: TRBD2
cdr3_aa: CASSYSGGGRDTQYF
cdr3_nt: TGTGCCAGCAGTTATAGCGGGGGGGGTAGAGATACGCAGTATTTT

clone_size: .
v_call: TRBV4-1
j_call: TRBJ2-7
d_call: .
cdr3_aa: CASSQDWESNAYEQYF
cdr3_nt: TGCGCCAGCAGCCAAGATTGGGAGTCTAACGCCTACGAGCAGTACTTC

clone_size: .
v_call: TRBV7-9
j_call: TRBJ1-5
d_call: TRBD1
cdr3_aa: CASSSPEQGGQPQHF
cdr3_nt: TGTGCCAGCAGCTCTCCGGAACAGGGGGGGCAGCCCCAGCATTTT

clone_size: once
v_call: TRBV5-1
j_call: TRBJ2-7
d_call: .
cdr3_aa: CASSSDRSNPYEQYF
cdr3_nt: TGCGCCAGCAGCTCTGACAGGTCTAATCCCTACGAGCAGTACTTC

clone_size: .
v_call: TRBV6-1
j_call: TRBJ2-3
d_call: TRBD2
cdr3_aa: CASSSIAGATDTQYF
cdr3_nt: TGTGCCAGCTCCTCGATAGCGGGGGCCACAGATACGCAGTATTTT

clone_size: .
v_call: TRBV19
j_call: TRBJ2-7
d_call: .
cdr3_aa: CASSINSIYEQYF
cdr3_nt: TGTGCCAGTAGTATCAACAGTATTTACGAGCAGTACTTC

clone_size: .
v_call: TRBV4-2
j_call: TRBJ1-4
d_call: .
cdr3_aa: CASSQVSLVPTNEKLFF
cdr3_nt: TGTGCCAGCAGCCAAGTCAGTTTGGTTCCAACTAATGAAAAACTGTTTTTT

clone_size: .
v_call: TRBV9
j_call: TRBJ2-2
d_call: TRBD2
cdr3_aa: CASSVDSGGTGELFF
cdr3_nt: TGTGCCAGCAGCGTAGATAGCGGGGGTACCGGGGAGCTGTTTTTT

clone_size: .
v_call: TRBV2
j_call: TRBJ2-7
d_call: .
cdr3_aa: CASSVKRTYEQYF
cdr3_nt: TGTGCCAGCAGTGTGAAGAGGACATACGAGCAGTACTTC

clone_size: once
v_call: TRBV7-9
j_call: TRBJ2-7
d_call: TRBD1
cdr3_aa: CATSTGGSYEQYF
cdr3_nt: TGTGCCACCTCGACAGGGGGCTCCTACGAGCAGTACTTC

clone_size: .
v_call: TRBV27
j_call: TRBJ1-5
d_call: TRBD1
cdr3_aa: CAIGQGLQPQHF
cdr3_nt: TGTGCCATCGGACAGGGTCTCCAGCCCCAGCATTTT

clone_size: .
v_call: TRBV2
j_call: TRBJ1-1
d_call: .
cdr3_aa: CASGAARAFF
cdr3_nt: TGTGCCAGCGGGGCCGCGAGAGCTTTCTTT

clone_size: .
v_call: TRBV9
j_call: TRBJ2-1
d_call: .
cdr3_aa: CASSVAASVDDEQFF
cdr3_nt: TGTGCCAGCAGCGTAGCGGCTAGCGTGGACGATGAGCAGTTCTTC

clone_size: .
v_call: TRBV2
j_call: TRBJ1-5
d_call: .
cdr3_aa: CASSFIGGYSNQPQHF
cdr3_nt: TGTGCCAGCAGCTTTATCGGAGGGTATAGCAATCAGCCCCAGCATTTT

clone_size: .
v_call: TRBV2
j_call: TRBJ2-5
d_call: TRBD2
cdr3_aa: CASRRTSGGRETQYF
cdr3_nt: TGTGCCAGCAGAAGAACTAGCGGGGGAAGAGAGACCCAGTACTTC

clone_size: .
v_call: TRBV15
j_call: TRBJ1-4
d_call: TRBD1
cdr3_aa: CATSRGTGPTNEKLFF
cdr3_nt: TGTGCCACCAGCAGGGGGACAGGTCCAACTAATGAAAAACTGTTTTTT